Sequencing of this T cell receptor (beta chain) was carried out in a study of T-cell reconstitution after alpha-beta-depleted transplantation in children. This clonotype was seen many times. Its antigen is unidentified. Study-wide points: The main origin of T-cell counts and diversity one year after transplant was newly produced T cells.

With 1 base removed from V and 10 bases from J, the gap between germline ends came to 5 bases. The V gene's germline CDR1 is SGHVS and CDR2 FNYEAQ. This CDR3 comprises 11 residues. Unique molecular identifiers featured in how the TCRbeta library was prepared. TCRdb itself ran the PCR reads through MiXCR, one entry per CDR3 protein. The table has hundreds of thousands of distinct CDR3 sequences, 7.5% to 9.5% seen once; the top ten hold nearly 6.5%. This TCR derives from a male patient younger than 18 who had a stem cell transplant for acute lymphoblastic leukemia, so the T cells may come from the graft donor. This sequence joins TRBV7-6 and TRBJ2-1; D gene unclear. The material sequenced was PBMCs, mostly from graft donor cells, taken 180 days after TCRalphabeta/CD19-depleted stem cell transplant. CDR3 DNA sequence: TGTGCCAGCAGCTTAGGCCAGGAGCAGTTCTTC. Protein: CASSLGQEQFF. Complete variable domain (other parts from reference TRBV7-6 and TRBJ2-1): GAGVSQSPRYKVTKRGQDVALRCDPISGHVSLYWYRQALGQGPEFLTYFNYEAQQDKSGLPNDRFSAERPEGSISTLTIQRTEQRDSAMYRCASSLGQEQFFGPGTRLTVL.